These 17 T cell receptor beta chains came from one sample sequenced in a study of OX40 agonist ivuxolimab in advanced cancers. The protocol was immunoSEQ multiplex PCR, while the TCRdb copy is restricted to in-frame clones and leaves out a portion. This table has about 90,000 clones, around 90% appearing once. The sample consisted of CD4+ or CD8+ T cells sorted from blood, taken in a trial of the OX40 agonist ivuxolimab. These receptors were obtained from an adult with an advanced solid tumor such as melanoma, head and neck, liver or kidney cancer.

The gene calls are TRBV2 and TRBJ2-6; D remains ambiguous. This CDR3 region has 15 residues. V dropped 6 bases and J dropped 2 bases, with 11 bases sitting between them. The germline CDR1 and CDR2 sequences are SNHLY and FYNNEI. CDR3 sequence: CASSLGRPGANVLTF. As DNA, the CDR3 is TGTGCCAGCAGCCTAGGGCGTCCTGGGGCCAACGTCCTGACTTTC.

V usage is TRBV19 and J usage is TRBJ2-3; possibly TRBD2 for D (6 bases). Germline V lookup: CDR1 LNHDA, CDR2 SQIVND (reference sequence). V gave up 9 bases and J gave up 0 bases, with 10 bases separating them. The length of the CDR3 is 13 residues. For the CDR3, the DNA is TGTGCCAGCGGGACTTTTAGCACAGATACGCAGTATTTT. Translated, it gives CASGTFSTDTQYF.

This chain uses TRBV27 with TRBJ1-2; D is possibly TRBD1 (6 bases). V lost 4 bases, J lost 3 bases, and 21 bases lay in between. The CDR3 extends over 17 amino acids. Germline V CDR1 and CDR2: MNHEY, SMNVEV (reference sequence). CDR3 in amino acids: CASSSLWGGGFYYGYTF. CDR3 DNA: TGTGCCAGCAGTTCCCTGTGGGGGGGCGGATTTTACTATGGCTACACCTTC.

This sequence joins TRBV13 and TRBJ2-1; no firm D call. From germline, CDR1 is PRHDT and CDR2 FYEKMQ (reference sequence). The CDR3 is made up of 16 amino acids. V dropped 5 bases and J dropped 0 bases, with 14 bases sitting between them. The CDR3 is CASSARPPGSYNEQFF. CDR3 nucleotide sequence: TGTGCCAGCAGCGCCCGACCACCAGGCTCCTACAATGAGCAGTTCTTC.

The rearrangement uses TRBV10-1 and TRBJ2-3; 7 bases align to TRBD2. Germline V lookup: CDR1 WNHNN, CDR2 SYGVQD (reference sequence). The CDR3 is 13 amino acids. V shed 4 bases, J shed 5 bases, and the junction held 3 bases outside the gene matches. The CDR3 DNA sequence: TGCGCCAGCAGTGGGAGGGAGGGAGATACGCAGTATTTT. It specifies CASSGREGDTQYF.

V usage is TRBV5-1 and J usage is TRBJ2-2; no definite D call. Germline V gene sequence: CDR1 SGHRS, CDR2 YFSETQ. Trimming took 3 bases from V and 4 from J, leaving 13 bases between them. The CDR3 extends over 15 amino acids. The CDR3 sequence: CASSSSAGVTGELFF. CDR3 in DNA: TGCGCCAGCAGCTCCTCAGCAGGAGTCACCGGGGAGCTGTTTTTT.

The chain recombines TRBV11-2 with TRBJ2-7, with TRBD1 matching over 8 bases. Germline V gene lookup returns CDR1 SGHAT and CDR2 FQNNGV. Trimming at V came to 4 bases and at J to 4 bases, leaving 9 bases not matched to a gene. This CDR3 is 15 amino acids long. CDR3 coding DNA: TGTGCCAGCAGCTCCGGAACCTGGACAGGGTACGAGCAGTACTTC. Its translation: CASSSGTWTGYEQYF.

The chain carries TRBV15 and TRBJ2-5; D possibly corresponds to TRBD2 (5 bases). V was trimmed by 0 bases and J by 2 bases, leaving 10 bases between them. The CDR3 consists of 15 residues. CDR1 is LNHNV and CDR2 is YYDKDF in the germline V gene (reference sequence). CDR3: CATSRDGELQETQYF. In DNA, the CDR3 is TGTGCCACCAGCAGAGATGGGGAGCTACAAGAGACCCAGTACTTC.

To note about this clone: As the CDR3 is not closed by the conserved phenylalanine or tryptophan, this likely results from a read error. The DNA is omitted, as the CDR3 cannot be located on it reliably, and the CDR3 follows TCRdb's listing. This chain links TRBV18 with TRBJ2-7; the D call TRBD1 from the table was never checked on the DNA. The CDR3 is 12 residues long, ends included. CDR1 is KGHSH, CDR2 LQKENI, per germline. The CDR3 protein is CASSPSRDRAFL.

The chain employs TRBV5-1 and TRBJ2-1; 10 bases match TRBD1. The CDR3 has 13 amino acids. The junction had 1 base not matched to a gene; V was cut back by 4 bases and J by 6 bases. The V gene's germline CDR1 is SGHRS and CDR2 YFSETQ. The CDR3 loop is CASSRDRGNEQFF. DNA for the CDR3: TGCGCCAGCAGCCGGGACAGGGGCAATGAGCAGTTCTTC.

The rearrangement links TRBV7-3 to TRBJ2-1, with 12 bases fitting TRBD2. V shed 5 bases and J 8 bases; nucleotides not matched to a gene: 13. The CDR3 is made up of 17 amino acids. Germline CDR1 and CDR2: SGHTA and FQGTGA. The CDR3: CASSGAATSGSGDEQFF. In DNA, the CDR3 is TGTGCCAGCAGCGGGGCCGCGACTAGCGGGAGCGGGGATGAGCAGTTCTTC.

The chain carries TRBV27 and TRBJ2-7, with D unresolved. V was clipped by 6 bases and J by 1 base, with 10 bases between them. Germline V gene sequence: CDR1 MNHEY, CDR2 SMNVEV (reference sequence). CDR3 length: 13 amino acids. CDR3 sequence reads: CASSHWISYEQYF. The DNA for the CDR3 is TGTGCCAGCAGCCACTGGATATCCTACGAGCAGTACTTC.

The chain has TRBV27 and TRBJ2-7; 7 positions agree with TRBD2. Germline V gene lookup returns CDR1 MNHEY and CDR2 SMNVEV (reference sequence). The length of the CDR3 is 18 residues. After removal of 6 bases from V and 0 bases from J, the junction contained 17 bases not matched to a gene. CDR3: CASRGWGGTSVPSYEQYF. CDR3 sequence (DNA): TGTGCCAGCAGGGGTTGGGGGGGAACTAGCGTTCCCTCCTACGAGCAGTACTTC.

The count of this clone is one. The chain joins TRBV21-1 to TRBJ2-1; the table names TRBD2, a call not compared with the DNA. TRBV21-1 has pseudogene status. The CDR3 contains 19 residues. CDR3 DNA: TGTGCCAGCAGCAAAGCTATCATGGACGGGAGGGCCTTCTACAATGAGCAGTTCTTC. It translates to CASSKAIMDGRAFYNEQFF.

This clone occurred once. The chain has TRBV30 and TRBJ2-5, with 8 bases lining up with TRBD1. This CDR3 has 13 amino acids. Unmatched junction bases numbered 3, after V lost 5 bases and J lost 1 base. Looked up from germline, CDR1 is GTSNPN and CDR2 is SVGIG (reference sequence). CDR3 nucleotides: TGTGCCTGGCTCGGGACAGGCCAAGAGACCCAGTACTTC. Its protein product is CAWLGTGQETQYF.

The V gene is TRBV7-8, the J gene TRBJ1-1, with 7 bases fitting TRBD1. There are 16 residues in the CDR3. CDR1 and CDR2 from the germline V gene are SGHVS and FQNEAQ. The trim removed 5 bases at V and 0 bases at J, leaving 9 bases unmatched. This CDR3 reads CASSPGTAYMNTEAFF. CDR3 DNA: TGTGCCAGCAGCCCAGGGACAGCATACATGAACACTGAAGCTTTCTTT.

The V and J genes are TRBV11-2 and TRBJ2-5; 11 nucleotides match TRBD2. The CDR3 consists of 14 residues. The junction had 4 bases not matched to a gene; V was cut back by 5 bases and J by 5 bases. The germline CDR1 and CDR2 sequences are SGHAT and FQNNGV. Written as DNA, the CDR3 is TGTGCCAGCAGCCAGGGACTAGCGGCGGAGACCCAGTACTTC. Protein: CASSQGLAAETQYF.